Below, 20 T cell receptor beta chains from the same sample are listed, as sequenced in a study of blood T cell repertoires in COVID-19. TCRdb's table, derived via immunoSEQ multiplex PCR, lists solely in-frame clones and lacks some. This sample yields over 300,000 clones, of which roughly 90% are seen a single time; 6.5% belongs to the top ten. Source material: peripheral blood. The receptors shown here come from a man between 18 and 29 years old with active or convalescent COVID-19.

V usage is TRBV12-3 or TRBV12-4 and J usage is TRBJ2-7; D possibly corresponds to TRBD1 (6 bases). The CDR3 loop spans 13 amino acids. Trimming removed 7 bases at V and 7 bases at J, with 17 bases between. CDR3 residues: CASTQNRVLEQYF. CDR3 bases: TGTGCCAGCACCCAGAACAGGGTGTTGGAGCAGTACTTC.

The DNA of the CDR3 is TGTGCCAGCAGCTTACACAGGGATGTTGGAAACGAGCAGTACTTC. Translated: CASSLHRDVGNEQYF. This chain connects TRBV5-6 to TRBJ2-7; tentatively, D is TRBD1 (6 bases). This CDR3 contains 15 residues. CDR1 and CDR2 from the germline V gene are SGHDT and YYEEEE. Between the trimmed V and J ends, which lost 2 bases and 5 bases, there was a span of 17 bases. The full variable domain, completed using reference TRBV5-6 and TRBJ2-7, is DAGVTQSPTHLIKTRGQQVTLRCSPKSGHDTVSWYQQALGQGPQFIFQYYEEEERQRGNFPDRFSGHQFPNYSSELNVNALLLGDSALYLCASSLHRDVGNEQYFGPGTRLTVT.

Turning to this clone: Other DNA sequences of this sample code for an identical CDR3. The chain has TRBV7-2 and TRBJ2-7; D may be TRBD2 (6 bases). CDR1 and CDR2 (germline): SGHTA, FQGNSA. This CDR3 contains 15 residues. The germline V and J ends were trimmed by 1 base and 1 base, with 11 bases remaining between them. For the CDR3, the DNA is TGTGCCAGCAGCTTAGTGGCCGGGGGTTCCTACGAGCAGTACTTC. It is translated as CASSLVAGGSYEQYF.

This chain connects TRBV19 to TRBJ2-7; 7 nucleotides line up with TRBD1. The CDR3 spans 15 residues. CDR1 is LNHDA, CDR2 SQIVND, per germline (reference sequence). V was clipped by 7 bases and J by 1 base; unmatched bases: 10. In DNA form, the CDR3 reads TGTGCCAGTACCGGTTGGGCACAGGGGTCCTACGAGCAGTACTTC. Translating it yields CASTGWAQGSYEQYF.

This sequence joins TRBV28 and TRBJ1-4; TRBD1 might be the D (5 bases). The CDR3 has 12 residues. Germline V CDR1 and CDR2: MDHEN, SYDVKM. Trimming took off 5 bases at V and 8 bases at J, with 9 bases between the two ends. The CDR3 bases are TGTGCCAGCAGTGGACATCCGGAAAAACTGTTTTTT. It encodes CASSGHPEKLFF. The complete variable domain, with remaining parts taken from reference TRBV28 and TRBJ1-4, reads DVKVTQSSRYLVKRTGEKVFLECVQDMDHENMFWYRQDPGLGLRLIYFSYDVKMKEKGDIPEGYSVSREKKERFSLILESASTNQTSMYLCASSGHPEKLFFGSGTQLSVL.

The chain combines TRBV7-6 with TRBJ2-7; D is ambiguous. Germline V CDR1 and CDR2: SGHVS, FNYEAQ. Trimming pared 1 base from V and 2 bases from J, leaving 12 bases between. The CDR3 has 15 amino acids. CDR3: CASSLEATATYEQYF. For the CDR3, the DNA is TGTGCCAGCAGCTTAGAAGCGACCGCGACCTACGAGCAGTACTTC. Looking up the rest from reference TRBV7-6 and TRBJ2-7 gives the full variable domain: GAGVSQSPRYKVTKRGQDVALRCDPISGHVSLYWYRQALGQGPEFLTYFNYEAQQDKSGLPNDRFSAERPEGSISTLTIQRTEQRDSAMYRCASSLEATATYEQYFGPGTRLTVT.

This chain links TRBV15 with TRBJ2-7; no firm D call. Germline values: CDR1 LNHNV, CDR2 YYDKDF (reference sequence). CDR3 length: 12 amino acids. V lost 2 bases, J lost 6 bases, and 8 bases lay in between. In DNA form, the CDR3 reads TGTGCCACCAGCAGATCATACGGCGAGCAGTACTTC. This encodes CATSRSYGEQYF.

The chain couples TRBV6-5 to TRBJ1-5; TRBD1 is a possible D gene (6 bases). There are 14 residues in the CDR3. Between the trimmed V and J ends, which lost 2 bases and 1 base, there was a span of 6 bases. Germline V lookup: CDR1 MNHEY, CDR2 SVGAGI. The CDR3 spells CASSYRGSNQPQHF. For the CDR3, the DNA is TGTGCCAGCAGTTACAGGGGGAGCAATCAGCCCCAGCATTTT.

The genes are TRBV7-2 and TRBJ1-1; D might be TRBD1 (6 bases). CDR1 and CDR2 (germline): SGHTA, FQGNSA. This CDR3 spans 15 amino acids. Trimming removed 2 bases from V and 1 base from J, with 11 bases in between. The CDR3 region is CASSLYQGPNTEAFF. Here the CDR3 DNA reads TGTGCCAGCAGCTTATACCAGGGGCCGAACACTGAAGCTTTCTTT.

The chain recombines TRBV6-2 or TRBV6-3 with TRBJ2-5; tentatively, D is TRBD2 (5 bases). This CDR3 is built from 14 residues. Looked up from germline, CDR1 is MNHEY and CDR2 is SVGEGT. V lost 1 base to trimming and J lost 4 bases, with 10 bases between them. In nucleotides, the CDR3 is TGTGCCAGCAGTTACTGGCCTGCGGGAGAGACCCAGTACTTC. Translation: CASSYWPAGETQYF.

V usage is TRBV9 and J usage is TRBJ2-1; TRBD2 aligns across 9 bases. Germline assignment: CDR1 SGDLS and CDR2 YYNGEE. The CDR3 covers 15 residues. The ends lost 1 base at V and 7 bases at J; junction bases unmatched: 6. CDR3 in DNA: TGTGCCAGCAGCGTACTTAGCGGGAGTTTTAATGAGCAGTTCTTC. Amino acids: CASSVLSGSFNEQFF.

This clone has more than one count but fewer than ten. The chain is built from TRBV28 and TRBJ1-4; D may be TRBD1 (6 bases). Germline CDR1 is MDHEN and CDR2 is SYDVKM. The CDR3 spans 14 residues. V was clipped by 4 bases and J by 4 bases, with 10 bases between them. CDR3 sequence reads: CASSSDRRNEKLFF. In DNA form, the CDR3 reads TGTGCCAGCAGTTCGGACAGACGTAATGAAAAACTGTTTTTT.

CDR3 residues: CASSQTGGATQPQHF. CDR3 nucleotides: TGTGCCAGCAGCCAGACGGGGGGGGCCACTCAGCCCCAGCATTTT. The chain couples TRBV6-2 or TRBV6-3 to TRBJ1-5; possibly TRBD1 for D (6 bases). The length of the CDR3 is 15 residues. CDR1 is MNHEY and CDR2 is SVGEGT in the germline V gene. V shed 6 bases and J shed 6 bases, with 18 bases lying between them.

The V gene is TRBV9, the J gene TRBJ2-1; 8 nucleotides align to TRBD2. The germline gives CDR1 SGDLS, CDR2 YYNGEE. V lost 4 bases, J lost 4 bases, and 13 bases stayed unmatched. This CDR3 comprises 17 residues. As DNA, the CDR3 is TGTGCCAGCAGCCCCCTGGTCGCGGGGGGCCATTACAATGAGCAGTTCTTC. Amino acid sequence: CASSPLVAGGHYNEQFF.

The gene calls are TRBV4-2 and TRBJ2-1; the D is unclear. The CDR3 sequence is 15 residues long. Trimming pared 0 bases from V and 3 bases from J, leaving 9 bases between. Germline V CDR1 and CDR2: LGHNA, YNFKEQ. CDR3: CASSQDSSGYNEQFF. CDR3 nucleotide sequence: TGTGCCAGCAGCCAAGATTCTAGTGGCTACAATGAGCAGTTCTTC.

The CDR3 is CASSELAGAGELFF. The CDR3 nucleotides read TGTGCCAGCAGTGAACTAGCGGGAGCCGGGGAGCTGTTTTTT. This chain connects TRBV6-1 to TRBJ2-2; 10 bases are a match to TRBD2. Germline loops: CDR1 MNHNS, CDR2 SASEGT. The V segment lost 2 bases and the J segment 6 bases; nucleotides outside the gene matches: 0. This CDR3 has 14 residues.

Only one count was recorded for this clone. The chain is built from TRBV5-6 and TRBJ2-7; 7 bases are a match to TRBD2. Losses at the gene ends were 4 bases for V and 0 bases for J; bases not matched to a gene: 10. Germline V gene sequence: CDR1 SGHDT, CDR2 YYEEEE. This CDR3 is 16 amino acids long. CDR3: CASSPTTSKSSYEQYF. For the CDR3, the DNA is TGTGCCAGCAGCCCTACGACTAGCAAGAGCTCCTACGAGCAGTACTTC. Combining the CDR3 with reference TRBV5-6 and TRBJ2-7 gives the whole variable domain DAGVTQSPTHLIKTRGQQVTLRCSPKSGHDTVSWYQQALGQGPQFIFQYYEEEERQRGNFPDRFSGHQFPNYSSELNVNALLLGDSALYLCASSPTTSKSSYEQYFGPGTRLTVT.

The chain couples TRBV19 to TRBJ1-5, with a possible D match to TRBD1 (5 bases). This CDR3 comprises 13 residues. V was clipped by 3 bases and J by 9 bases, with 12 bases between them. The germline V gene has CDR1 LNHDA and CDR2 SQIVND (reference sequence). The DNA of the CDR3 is TGTGCCAGTAGTATGGACATTTTTCCGCCCCAGCATTTT. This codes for CASSMDIFPPQHF.

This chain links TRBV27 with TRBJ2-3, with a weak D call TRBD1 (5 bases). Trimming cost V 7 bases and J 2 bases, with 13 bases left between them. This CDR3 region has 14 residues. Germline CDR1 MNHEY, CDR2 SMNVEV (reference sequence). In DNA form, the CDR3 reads TGTGCCAGCAACAACTGGGGCAACACAGATACGCAGTATTTT. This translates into CASNNWGNTDTQYF.

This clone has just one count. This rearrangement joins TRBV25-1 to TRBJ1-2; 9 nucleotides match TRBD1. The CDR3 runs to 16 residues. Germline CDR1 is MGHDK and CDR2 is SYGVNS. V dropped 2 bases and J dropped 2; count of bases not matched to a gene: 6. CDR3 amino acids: CASSEVGTGKNYGYTF. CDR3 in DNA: TGTGCCAGCAGTGAAGTGGGGACAGGGAAGAACTATGGCTACACCTTC.